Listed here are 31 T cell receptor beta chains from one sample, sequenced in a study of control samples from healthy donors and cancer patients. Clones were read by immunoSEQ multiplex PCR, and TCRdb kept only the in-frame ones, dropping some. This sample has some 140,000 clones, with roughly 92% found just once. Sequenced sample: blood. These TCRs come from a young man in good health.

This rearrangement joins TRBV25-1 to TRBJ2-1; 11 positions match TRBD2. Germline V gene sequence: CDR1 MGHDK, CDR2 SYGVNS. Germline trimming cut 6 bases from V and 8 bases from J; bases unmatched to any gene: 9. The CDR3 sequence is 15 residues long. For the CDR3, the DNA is TGTGCCAGCAGCGATACTAGCGGGAGATACGATGAGCAGTTCTTC. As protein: CASSDTSGRYDEQFF.

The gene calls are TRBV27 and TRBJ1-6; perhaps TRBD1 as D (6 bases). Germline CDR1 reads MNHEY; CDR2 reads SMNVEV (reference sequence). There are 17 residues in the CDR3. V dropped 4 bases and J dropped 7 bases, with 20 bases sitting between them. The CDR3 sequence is CASSWGKPPGQNSPLHF. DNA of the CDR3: TGTGCCAGCAGTTGGGGAAAACCGCCGGGACAAAATTCACCCCTCCACTTT.

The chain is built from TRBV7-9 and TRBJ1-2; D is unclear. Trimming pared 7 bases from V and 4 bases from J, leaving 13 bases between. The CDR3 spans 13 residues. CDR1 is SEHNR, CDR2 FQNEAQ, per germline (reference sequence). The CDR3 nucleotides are TGTGCCAGCACCGACTGGTCCGTCTATGGCTACACCTTC. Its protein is CASTDWSVYGYTF.

CDR3 sequence (DNA): TGTGCCAGCAGTTCGGACAGGGGATTAAGTGGCTACACCTTC. Translation gives CASSSDRGLSGYTF. The chain joins TRBV28 to TRBJ1-2, with 9 bases lining up with TRBD1. After removal of 4 bases from V and 7 bases from J, the junction contained 7 bases not matched to a gene. There are 14 residues in the CDR3. The V gene's germline CDR1 is MDHEN and CDR2 SYDVKM.

CDR3 loop: CAIRAGLAVDTQYF. CDR3 nucleotide sequence: TGTGCCATCAGGGCGGGACTAGCTGTAGATACGCAGTATTTT. This chain connects TRBV10-3 to TRBJ2-3, with 9 bases fitting TRBD2. The CDR3 spans 14 residues. V shed 6 bases, J shed 5 bases, and the junction held 6 bases outside the gene matches. Germline V gene lookup returns CDR1 ENHRY and CDR2 SYGVKD.

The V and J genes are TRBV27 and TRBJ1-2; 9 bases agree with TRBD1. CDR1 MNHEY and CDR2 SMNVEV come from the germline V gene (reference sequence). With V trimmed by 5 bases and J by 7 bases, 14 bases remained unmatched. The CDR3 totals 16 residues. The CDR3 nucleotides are TGTGCCAGCAGTACAAACCGACAGGGGGGTAGGGGTGGCTACACCTTC. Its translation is CASSTNRQGGRGGYTF.

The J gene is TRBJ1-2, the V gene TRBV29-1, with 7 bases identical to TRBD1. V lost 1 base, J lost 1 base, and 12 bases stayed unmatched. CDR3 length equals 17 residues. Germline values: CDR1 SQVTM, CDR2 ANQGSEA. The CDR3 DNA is TGCAGCGTTGAAGGACAGGGACGGAGGATGGGTAACTATGGCTACACCTTC. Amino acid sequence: CSVEGQGRRMGNYGYTF.

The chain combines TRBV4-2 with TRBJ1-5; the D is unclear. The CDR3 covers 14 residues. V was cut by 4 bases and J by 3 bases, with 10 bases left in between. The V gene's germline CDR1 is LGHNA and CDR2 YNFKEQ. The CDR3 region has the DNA TGTGCCAGCAGCCCGGACGAGAACAATCAGCCCCAGCATTTT. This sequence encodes CASSPDENNQPQHF.

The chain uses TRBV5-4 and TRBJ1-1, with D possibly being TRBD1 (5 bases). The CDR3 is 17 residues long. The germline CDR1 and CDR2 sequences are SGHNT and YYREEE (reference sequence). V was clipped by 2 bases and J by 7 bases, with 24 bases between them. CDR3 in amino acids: CASSFAGRRQKTGEAFF. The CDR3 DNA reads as TGTGCCAGCAGCTTTGCGGGACGAAGACAGAAGACGGGTGAAGCTTTCTTT.

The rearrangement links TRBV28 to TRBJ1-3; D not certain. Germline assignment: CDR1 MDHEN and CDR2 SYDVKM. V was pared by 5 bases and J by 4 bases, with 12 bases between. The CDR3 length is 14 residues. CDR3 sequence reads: CASSTDAGGNTIYF. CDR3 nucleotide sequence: TGTGCCAGCAGTACGGACGCTGGGGGAAACACCATATATTTT.

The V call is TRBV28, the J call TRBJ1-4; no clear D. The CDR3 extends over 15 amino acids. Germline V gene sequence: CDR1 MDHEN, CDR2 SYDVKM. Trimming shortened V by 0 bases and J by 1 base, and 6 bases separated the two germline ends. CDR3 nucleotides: TGTGCCAGCAGTTTATGGAAAGGAACTAATGAAAAACTGTTTTTT. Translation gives CASSLWKGTNEKLFF.

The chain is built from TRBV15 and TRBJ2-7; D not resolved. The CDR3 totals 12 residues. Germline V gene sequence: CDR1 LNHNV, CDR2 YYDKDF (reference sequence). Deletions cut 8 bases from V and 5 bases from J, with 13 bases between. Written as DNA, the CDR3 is TGTGCCACCGGGCCGGCTTGGGACGAGCAGTACTTC. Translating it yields CATGPAWDEQYF.

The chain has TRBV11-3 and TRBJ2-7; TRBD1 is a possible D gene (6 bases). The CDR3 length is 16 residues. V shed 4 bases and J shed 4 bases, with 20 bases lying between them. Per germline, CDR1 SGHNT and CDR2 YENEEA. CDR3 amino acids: CASSYSDWGQTYEQYF. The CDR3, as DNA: TGTGCCAGCAGCTACTCCGATTGGGGGCAGACTTACGAGCAGTACTTC.

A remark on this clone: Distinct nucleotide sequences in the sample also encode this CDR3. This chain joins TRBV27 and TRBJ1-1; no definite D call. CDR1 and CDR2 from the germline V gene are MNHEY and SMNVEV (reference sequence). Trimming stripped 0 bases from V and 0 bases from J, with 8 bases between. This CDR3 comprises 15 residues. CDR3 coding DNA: TGTGCCAGCAGTTTATCAGGACGAGTGAACACTGAAGCTTTCTTT. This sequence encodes CASSLSGRVNTEAFF.

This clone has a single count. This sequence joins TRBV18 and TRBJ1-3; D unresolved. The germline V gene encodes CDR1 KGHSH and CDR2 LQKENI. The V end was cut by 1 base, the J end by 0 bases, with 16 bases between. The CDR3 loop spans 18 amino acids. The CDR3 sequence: CASSPLSTASSSGNTIYF. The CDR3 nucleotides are TGTGCCAGCTCACCACTTTCCACAGCCAGCTCCTCTGGAAACACCATATATTTT.

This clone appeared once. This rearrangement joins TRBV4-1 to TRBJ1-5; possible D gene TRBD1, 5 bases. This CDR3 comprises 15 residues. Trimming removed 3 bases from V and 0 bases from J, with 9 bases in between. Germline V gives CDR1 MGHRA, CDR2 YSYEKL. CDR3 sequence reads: CASSQGGHSNQPQHF. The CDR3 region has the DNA TGCGCCAGCAGCCAGGGAGGACATAGCAATCAGCCCCAGCATTTT.

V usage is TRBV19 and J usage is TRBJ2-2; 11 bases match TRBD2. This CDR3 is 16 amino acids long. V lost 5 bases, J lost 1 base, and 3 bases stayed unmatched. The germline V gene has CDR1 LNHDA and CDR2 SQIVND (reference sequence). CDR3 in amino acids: CASSLAGGGNTGELFF. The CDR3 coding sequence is TGTGCCAGTAGTTTAGCGGGAGGGGGGAACACCGGGGAGCTGTTTTTT.

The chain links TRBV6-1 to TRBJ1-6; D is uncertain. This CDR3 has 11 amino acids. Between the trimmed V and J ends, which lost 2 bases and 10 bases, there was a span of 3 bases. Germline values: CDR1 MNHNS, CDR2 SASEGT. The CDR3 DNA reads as TGTGCCAGCAGTGAAAGCTCACCCCTCCACTTT. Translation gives CASSESSPLHF.

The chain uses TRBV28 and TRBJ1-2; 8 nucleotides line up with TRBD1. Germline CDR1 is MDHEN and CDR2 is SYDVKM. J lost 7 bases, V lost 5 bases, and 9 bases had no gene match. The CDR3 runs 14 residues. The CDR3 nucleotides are TGTGCCAGCAGTCCTACAGGGGGAACTCTTGGCTACACCTTC. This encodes CASSPTGGTLGYTF.

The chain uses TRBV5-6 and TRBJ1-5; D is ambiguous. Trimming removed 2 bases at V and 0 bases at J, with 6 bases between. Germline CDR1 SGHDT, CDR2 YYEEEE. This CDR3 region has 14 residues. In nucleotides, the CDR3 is TGTGCCAGCAGCTTCGGTGATAGCAATCAGCCCCAGCATTTT. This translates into CASSFGDSNQPQHF.

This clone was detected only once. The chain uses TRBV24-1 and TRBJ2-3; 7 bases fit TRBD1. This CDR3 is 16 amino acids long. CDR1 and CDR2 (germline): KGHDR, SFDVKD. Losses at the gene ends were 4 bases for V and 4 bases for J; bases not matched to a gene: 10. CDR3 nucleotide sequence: TGTGCCACCAGTGAGCGAGGACAGGTCGGATCAGATACGCAGTATTTT. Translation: CATSERGQVGSDTQYF.

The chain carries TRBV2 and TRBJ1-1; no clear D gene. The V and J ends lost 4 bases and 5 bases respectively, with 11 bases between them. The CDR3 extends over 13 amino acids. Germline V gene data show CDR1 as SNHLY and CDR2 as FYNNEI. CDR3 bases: TGTGCCAGCAGTGTAGTGGGTCGGACTGAAGCTTTCTTT. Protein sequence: CASSVVGRTEAFF.

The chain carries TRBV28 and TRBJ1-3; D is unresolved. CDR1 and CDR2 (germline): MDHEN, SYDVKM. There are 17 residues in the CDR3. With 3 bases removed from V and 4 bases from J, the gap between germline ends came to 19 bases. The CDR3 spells CASSFLIRYPRGNTIYF. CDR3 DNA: TGTGCCAGCAGTTTTCTCATACGATACCCGCGGGGAAACACCATATATTTT.

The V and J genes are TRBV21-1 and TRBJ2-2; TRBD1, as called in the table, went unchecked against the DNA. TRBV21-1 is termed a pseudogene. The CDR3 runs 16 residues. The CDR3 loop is CASSCLRTGDTGELFF. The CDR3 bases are TGTGCCAGCAGCTGTCTGAGGACAGGGGACACCGGGGAGCTGTTTTTT.

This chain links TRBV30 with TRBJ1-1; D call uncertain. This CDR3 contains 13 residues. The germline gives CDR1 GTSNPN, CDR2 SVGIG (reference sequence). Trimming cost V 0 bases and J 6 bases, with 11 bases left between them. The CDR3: CAWSVATWPEAFF. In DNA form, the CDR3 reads TGTGCCTGGAGTGTCGCAACATGGCCTGAAGCTTTCTTT.

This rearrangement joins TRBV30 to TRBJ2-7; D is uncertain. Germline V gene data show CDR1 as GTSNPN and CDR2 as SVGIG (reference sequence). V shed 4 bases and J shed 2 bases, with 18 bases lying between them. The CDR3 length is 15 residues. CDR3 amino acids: CAWKNGWQSTYEQYF. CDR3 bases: TGTGCCTGGAAAAATGGGTGGCAGAGTACCTACGAGCAGTACTTC.

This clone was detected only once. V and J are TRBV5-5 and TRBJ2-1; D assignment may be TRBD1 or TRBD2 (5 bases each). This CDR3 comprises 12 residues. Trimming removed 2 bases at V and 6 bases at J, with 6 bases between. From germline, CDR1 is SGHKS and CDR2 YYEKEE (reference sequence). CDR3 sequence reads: CASSFGTNEQFF. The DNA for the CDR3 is TGTGCCAGCAGCTTTGGGACCAATGAGCAGTTCTTC.

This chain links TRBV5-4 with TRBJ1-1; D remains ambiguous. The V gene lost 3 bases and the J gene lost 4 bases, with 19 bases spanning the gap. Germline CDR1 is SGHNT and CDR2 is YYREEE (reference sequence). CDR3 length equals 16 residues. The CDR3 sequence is CASSSDPVNPGTEAFF. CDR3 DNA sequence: TGTGCCAGCAGCTCCGACCCCGTCAACCCGGGCACTGAAGCTTTCTTT.

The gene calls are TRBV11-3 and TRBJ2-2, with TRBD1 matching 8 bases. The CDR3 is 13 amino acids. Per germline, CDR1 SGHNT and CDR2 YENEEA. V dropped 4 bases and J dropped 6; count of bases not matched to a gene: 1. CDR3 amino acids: CASSSQGAGELFF. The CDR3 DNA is TGTGCCAGCAGCTCACAGGGGGCCGGGGAGCTGTTTTTT.

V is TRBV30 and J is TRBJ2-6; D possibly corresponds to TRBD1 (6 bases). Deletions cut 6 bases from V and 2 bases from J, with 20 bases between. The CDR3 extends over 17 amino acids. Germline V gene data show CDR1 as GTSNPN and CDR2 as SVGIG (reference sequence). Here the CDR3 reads CACLRAGVAAGANVLTF. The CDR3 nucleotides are TGTGCCTGCCTTAGGGCAGGGGTTGCTGCTGGGGCCAACGTCCTGACTTTC. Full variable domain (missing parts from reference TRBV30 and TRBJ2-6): SQTIHQWPATLVQPVGSPLSLECTVEGTSNPNLYWYRQAAGRGLQLLFYSVGIGQISSEVPQNLSASRPQDRQFILSSKKLLLSDSGFYLCACLRAGVAAGANVLTFGAGSRLTVL.

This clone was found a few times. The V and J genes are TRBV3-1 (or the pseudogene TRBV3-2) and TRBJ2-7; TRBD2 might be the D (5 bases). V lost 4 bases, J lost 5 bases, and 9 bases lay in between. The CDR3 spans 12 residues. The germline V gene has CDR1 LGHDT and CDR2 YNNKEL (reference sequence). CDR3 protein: CASSRHGDEQYF. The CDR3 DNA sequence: TGTGCCAGCAGCCGCCACGGGGACGAGCAGTACTTC.